This entry lists 2 T cell receptor beta chains sequenced from one sample in a study of shared clonotypes between healthy human individuals (dated by TCRdb to 2020 to 2022). CD8 naive samples were CD45RO-negative cells positively selected for CCR7, giving a CD45RA+CCR7+ population that excluded TemRA cells. Library preparation used the immunoSEQ multiplex PCR assay. Not all clones reach the TCRdb copy of this immuneACCESS table, which keeps in-frame sequences only. Checked studies attribute under half of the gap to unresolved V genes and leave the rest unexplained. Within this sample are about 2,200,000 clones, with about 92% of them counted one time only. 1.7% of the sample lies in the top ten. The sequencing input was naive CD8+ T cells from PBMCs. The cell subset or site tag for this specimen amounts to: CD45RA+CCR7+. Receptors were obtained from a young man in good health. Some clones in this sample may be carry-over from other donors' samples.

The chain joins TRBV10-3 to TRBJ2-1; perhaps TRBD2 as D (5 bases). V lost 0 bases and J lost 2, with 11 bases in between. Germline V CDR1 and CDR2: ENHRY, SYGVKD. The CDR3 spans 16 residues. The CDR3 DNA sequence: TGTGCCATCAGTGAGTCACGGACTCAAGCCTACAATGAGCAGTTCTTC. Protein product: CAISESRTQAYNEQFF.

The chain couples TRBV27 to TRBJ1-3, with D unresolved. Germline-derived CDR1 and CDR2 are MNHEY and SMNVEV (reference sequence). The CDR3 sequence is 15 residues long. Trimming cost V 4 bases and J 4 bases, with 14 bases left between them. In nucleotides, the CDR3 is TGTGCCAGCAGTTCTAGGATTGGAGGCGGAAACACCATATATTTT. This gives the protein CASSSRIGGGNTIYF.